Below, one T cell receptor (beta chain) is given with its context. Its antigen is unidentified. The CDR3 has 14 residues. Germline-derived CDR1 and CDR2 are SNHLY and FYNNEI. V lost 6 bases and J 0 bases, leaving 6 bases between the germline ends. This specimen comes from a study of cytomegalovirus exposure and HLA in healthy donors. PCR used 60 Vbeta primers and 13 Jbeta primers. Authors' data handling: Later, an analysis found 75 million to 90 million unique TCR beta chains, and approximately 10 million of these were shared. The assay was immunoSEQ multiplex PCR, and TCRdb's table has in-frame clones only and misses some. V and J calls and clone size come straight from that table; D and trimming were deduced from the DNA. The sample lists 200,000 or so clones, approximately 78% occurring once. General study points: HLA restriction was apparent for most CMV-associated TCR beta chains in a later analysis.

V usage is TRBV2 and J usage is TRBJ1-6; tentatively, D is TRBD1 (6 bases). The sequence was collected from a woman aged 50 to 60 in good health and CMV-seropositive. Sequenced: PBMCs. The DNA for the CDR3 is TGTGCCAGCAGGGACAGCTCCTATAATTCACCCCTCCACTTT. Its translation is CASRDSSYNSPLHF.